This T cell receptor (beta chain) was documented in a study of shared clonotypes between healthy human individuals. Data came from immunoSEQ multiplex PCR; TCRdb stores just in-frame clones and leaves some out. The sample has roughly 2 million clones; roughly 95% are singletons. As for this clone: Antigen: not known.

General study results and limits: Clonotype sharing among donors likely depends on sequencing depth.

The V gene's germline CDR1 is SGDLS and CDR2 YYNGEE. V was trimmed by 0 bases and J by 4 bases, leaving 7 bases between them. The CDR3 covers 13 residues. The origin of this receptor is a man between 18 and 35 years old in good health. The chain has TRBV9 and TRBJ1-1, with D uncertain. The sample taken for sequencing was naive CD4+ T cells sorted from blood. As to subset: CD45RA+ positively selected. This CDR3 reads CASSVEPTTEAFF. In DNA form, the CDR3 reads TGTGCCAGCAGCGTAGAGCCGACCACTGAAGCTTTCTTT.